The next 29 T cell receptor beta chains were all read from a single sample in a study of blood T cell repertoires in COVID-19. Sequencing used immunoSEQ multiplex PCR; TCRdb keeps in-frame clones, though not all of them. The sample contains around 130,000 clones, just under 90% of which appear only once. Specimen: peripheral blood. The receptors derive from a woman of 80 years or more with acute or convalescent COVID-19.

The genes are TRBV4-1 and TRBJ1-2; 11 nucleotides agree with TRBD1. V dropped 3 bases and J dropped 5; count of bases not matched to a gene: 8. This CDR3 has 16 amino acids. CDR1 and CDR2 from the germline V gene are MGHRA and YSYEKL. This CDR3 is CASSQRDRGKLYGYTF. CDR3 in DNA: TGCGCCAGCAGCCAGAGGGACAGGGGGAAGCTATATGGCTACACCTTC.

This chain uses TRBV6-4 with TRBJ1-3; 7 bases agree with TRBD1. CDR1 and CDR2 (germline): MRHNA, SNTAGT. This CDR3 has 16 residues. With V trimmed by 6 bases and J by 8 bases, 16 bases remained unmatched. CDR3 in DNA: TGTGCCAGCAGGGACACTTTGACAGGGCCGCTGTACACCATATATTTT. This encodes CASRDTLTGPLYTIYF.

V gene TRBV28 combines with J gene TRBJ1-1; 7 bases fit TRBD1. V lost 6 bases, J lost 0 bases, and 1 base stayed unmatched. This CDR3 spans 13 amino acids. Germline CDR1 MDHEN, CDR2 SYDVKM. CDR3 residues: CASRDRLNTEAFF. CDR3 coding DNA: TGTGCCAGCAGGGACAGGTTGAACACTGAAGCTTTCTTT.

The J gene is TRBJ1-1, the V gene TRBV7-2, with D uncertain. Germline-derived CDR1 and CDR2 are SGHTA and FQGNSA. CDR3 size: 13 residues. V lost 5 bases and J lost 1, with 8 bases in between. The CDR3 here is CASSAQRNTEAFF. The CDR3, as DNA: TGTGCCAGCAGCGCACAGAGGAACACTGAAGCTTTCTTT.

V usage is TRBV7-2 and J usage is TRBJ2-1; no firm D call. The CDR3 has 12 amino acids. With 3 bases removed from V and 10 bases from J, the gap between germline ends came to 10 bases. The V gene's germline CDR1 is SGHTA and CDR2 FQGNSA. CDR3 sequence: CASSFRSREQFF. CDR3 in DNA: TGTGCCAGCAGCTTTAGAAGCCGGGAGCAGTTCTTC.

The genes are TRBV6-1 and TRBJ2-3, with 11 bases that match TRBD2. The CDR3 is 16 residues long. Germline V lookup: CDR1 MNHNS, CDR2 SASEGT. V gave up 3 bases and J gave up 2 bases; unmatched junction bases: 4. The CDR3 DNA follows: TGTGCCAGCAGTGACGCTAGCGGGGGGTTCACAGATACGCAGTATTTT. Translation: CASSDASGGFTDTQYF.

This chain connects TRBV19 to TRBJ2-5; 9 bases are a match to TRBD2. The CDR3 has 16 amino acids. V was pared by 5 bases and J by 5 bases, with 12 bases of the junction left unmatched. The germline V gene encodes CDR1 LNHDA and CDR2 SQIVND (reference sequence). The CDR3 protein is CASSFLGSGGQETQYF. The CDR3 bases are TGTGCCAGTAGTTTCCTTGGTAGCGGGGGACAGGAGACCCAGTACTTC. The full variable domain, completed using reference TRBV19 and TRBJ2-5, is DGGITQSPKYLFRKEGQNVTLSCEQNLNHDAMYWYRQDPGQGLRLIYYSQIVNDFQKGDIAEGYSVSREKKESFPLTVTSAQKNPTAFYLCASSFLGSGGQETQYFGPGTRLLVL.

The chain carries TRBV10-3 and TRBJ1-2; 10 bases align to TRBD1. J lost 7 bases, V lost 5 bases, and 7 bases had no gene match. Germline lookup yields CDR1 ENHRY and CDR2 SYGVKD. This CDR3 is built from 14 residues. CDR3 protein: CAISNRDRGGGYTF. The CDR3, as DNA: TGTGCCATCAGTAACCGGGACAGGGGAGGTGGCTACACCTTC.

The chain uses TRBV5-1 and TRBJ2-3; 7 bases fit TRBD1. The CDR3 totals 14 residues. Germline CDR1 SGHRS, CDR2 YFSETQ. The V gene end was trimmed by 3 bases and the J gene end by 5 bases; junction bases not matched to a gene: 6. CDR3 sequence (DNA): TGCGCCAGCAGCTCAACAGGGGATGGAGATACGCAGTATTTT. It yields the protein CASSSTGDGDTQYF.

This clone came up once. The chain employs TRBV5-1 and TRBJ2-6, with D perhaps TRBD1 (5 bases). V lost 2 bases and J lost 4, with 10 bases in between. This CDR3 comprises 15 residues. Germline V gives CDR1 SGHRS, CDR2 YFSETQ. CDR3 amino acids: CASSLPGPGANVLTF. The CDR3 DNA reads as TGCGCCAGCAGCTTACCAGGGCCAGGGGCCAACGTCCTGACTTTC. Full variable domain (remainder filled in from reference TRBV5-1 and TRBJ2-6): KAGVTQTPRYLIKTRGQQVTLSCSPISGHRSVSWYQQTPGQGLQFLFEYFSETQRNKGNFPGRFSGRQFSNSRSEMNVSTLELGDSALYLCASSLPGPGANVLTFGAGSRLTVL.

The rearrangement uses TRBV6-6 and TRBJ2-7; 8 nucleotides match TRBD1. The germline V gene has CDR1 MNHNY and CDR2 SVGAGI (reference sequence). The CDR3 length is 14 residues. V trimming: 7 bases; J trimming: 5 bases; junction bases outside the gene matches: 10. Here the CDR3 reads CASTIGQGVDEQYF. CDR3 coding DNA: TGTGCCAGCACCATTGGACAGGGAGTGGACGAGCAGTACTTC.

This clone has only a few counts. The chain has TRBV7-2 and TRBJ2-1; 7 bases fit TRBD1. The CDR3 covers 13 residues. V shed 5 bases, J shed 6 bases, and the junction held 4 bases outside the gene matches. CDR1 and CDR2 (germline): SGHTA, FQGNSA. DNA of the CDR3: TGTGCCAGCAGCATGGACAGGTCCAATGAGCAGTTCTTC. Its translation: CASSMDRSNEQFF.

The chain recombines TRBV6-5 with TRBJ1-5; a weak D match, TRBD1 (5 bases). V was shortened by 4 bases and J by 7 bases, with 14 bases between the two germline ends. Germline CDR1 and CDR2: MNHEY and SVGAGI. The CDR3 is 14 residues long. The CDR3 sequence is CASSFGGNEQPQHF. The CDR3 DNA reads TGTGCCAGCAGTTTTGGGGGGAACGAACAGCCCCAGCATTTT.

The rearrangement joins TRBV10-3 to TRBJ2-3; D may be TRBD2 (5 bases). The CDR3 is 14 residues long. Trimming pared 10 bases from V and 0 bases from J, leaving 14 bases between. CDR1 is ENHRY, CDR2 SYGVKD, per germline. The DNA for the CDR3 is TGTGCCACCAGAGGCGGGTTTAGCACAGATACGCAGTATTTT. It encodes CATRGGFSTDTQYF.

The chain links TRBV6-5 to TRBJ1-3, with a weak D call TRBD1 (6 bases). V dropped 6 bases and J dropped 0 bases, with 12 bases sitting between them. CDR1 and CDR2 (germline): MNHEY, SVGAGI. CDR3 length: 15 amino acids. For the CDR3, the DNA is TGTGCCAGCAGGCCGGGACAAAGCTCTGGAAACACCATATATTTT. This translates into CASRPGQSSGNTIYF.

The chain has TRBV19 and TRBJ1-1; TRBD1 is a possible D gene (5 bases). V shed 7 bases and J shed 3 bases, with 18 bases lying between them. Germline V gene sequence: CDR1 LNHDA, CDR2 SQIVND (reference sequence). The CDR3 sequence is 15 residues long. Here the CDR3 DNA reads TGTGCCAGTACCCGTGGCGGGGCTCAGGACACTGAAGCTTTCTTT. Its translation is CASTRGGAQDTEAFF. Together with reference TRBV19 and TRBJ1-1, the CDR3 gives the full variable domain: DGGITQSPKYLFRKEGQNVTLSCEQNLNHDAMYWYRQDPGQGLRLIYYSQIVNDFQKGDIAEGYSVSREKKESFPLTVTSAQKNPTAFYLCASTRGGAQDTEAFFGQGTRLTVV.

This chain connects TRBV5-1 to TRBJ1-2, with TRBD1 matching 9 bases. CDR1 SGHRS and CDR2 YFSETQ come from the germline V gene. The CDR3 is 14 residues long. Trimming removed 4 bases from V and 2 bases from J; junction bases left unmatched: 3. The CDR3 nucleotides read TGCGCCAGCAGCGCGGGACAGGGAAACTATGGCTACACCTTC. Protein product: CASSAGQGNYGYTF.

The J gene is TRBJ2-1, the V gene TRBV6-2 or TRBV6-3; the D gene is possibly TRBD1 (6 bases). The germline V gene encodes CDR1 MNHEY and CDR2 SVGEGT. Between the trimmed V and J ends, which lost 5 bases and 10 bases, there was a span of 21 bases. The CDR3 has 15 residues. The CDR3: CASSPPGHKSREQFF. In DNA, the CDR3 is TGTGCCAGCAGTCCCCCGGGACATAAGTCACGCGAGCAGTTCTTC.

The chain is built from TRBV5-1 and TRBJ1-1; D is unclear. From germline, CDR1 is SGHRS and CDR2 YFSETQ. The germline V and J ends were trimmed by 0 bases and 4 bases, with 7 bases remaining between them. This CDR3 has 13 residues. The CDR3 region is CASSLDGVTEAFF. CDR3 nucleotides: TGCGCCAGCAGCTTGGACGGGGTCACTGAAGCTTTCTTT.

The chain recombines TRBV10-3 with TRBJ2-7, with 7 bases that match TRBD1. The V gene's germline CDR1 is ENHRY and CDR2 SYGVKD. The CDR3 spans 13 residues. The V gene end was trimmed by 3 bases and the J gene end by 5 bases; junction bases not matched to a gene: 4. The CDR3 here is CAISDGRGNEQYF. CDR3 in DNA: TGTGCCATCAGTGACGGCAGGGGGAACGAGCAGTACTTC.

The chain links TRBV19 to TRBJ1-2; 7 bases agree with TRBD1. The trim removed 7 bases at V and 7 bases at J, leaving 3 bases unmatched. CDR3 length: 11 amino acids. From germline, CDR1 is LNHDA and CDR2 SQIVND (reference sequence). In DNA form, the CDR3 reads TGTGCCAGTAAAGACAGGGCTGGCTACACCTTC. The encoded protein is CASKDRAGYTF.

The rearrangement links TRBV5-1 to TRBJ2-3, with D tentatively TRBD2 (5 bases). Trimming cost V 1 base and J 6 bases, with 9 bases left between them. Germline loops: CDR1 SGHRS, CDR2 YFSETQ. This CDR3 comprises 13 residues. In DNA, the CDR3 is TGCGCCAGCAGCTTGTCGGGATCGGATACGCAGTATTTT. Its translation is CASSLSGSDTQYF.

The gene calls are TRBV30 and TRBJ2-4, with a possible D match to TRBD1 (5 bases). CDR1 and CDR2 (germline): GTSNPN, SVGIG (reference sequence). This CDR3 is built from 17 residues. V lost 0 bases to trimming and J lost 1 base, with 16 bases between them. CDR3 nucleotides: TGTGCCTGGAGTGTACAAAGGGGCGATAGGGCCAAAAACATTCAGTACTTC. This sequence encodes CAWSVQRGDRAKNIQYF.

The V gene is TRBV10-3, the J gene TRBJ1-6; 8 nucleotides align to TRBD1. With 3 bases clipped from V and 10 bases from J, the junction kept 8 bases outside the gene matches. This CDR3 contains 15 residues. Per the germline V gene, CDR1 is ENHRY and CDR2 is SYGVKD. The CDR3 region is CAISDPRTGRSPLHF. CDR3 bases: TGTGCCATCAGTGATCCGCGGACAGGGCGCTCACCCCTCCACTTT.

This chain links TRBV5-6 with TRBJ1-6; weak D call: TRBD1 (5 bases). V was pared by 7 bases and J by 9 bases, with 17 bases between. The CDR3 sequence is 14 residues long. Per the germline V gene, CDR1 is SGHDT and CDR2 is YYEEEE. The CDR3 DNA sequence: TGTGCCAGCTCCCATCAGGGTTTAGGTTCACCCCTCCACTTT. It specifies CASSHQGLGSPLHF.

V is TRBV7-2 and J is TRBJ1-2, with TRBD1 matching 8 bases. The CDR3 spans 15 residues. Germline lookup yields CDR1 SGHTA and CDR2 FQGNSA. The ends lost 5 bases at V and 1 base at J; junction bases unmatched: 6. CDR3 bases: TGTGCCAGCAGCAAAGACAGGGGACTTAACTATGGCTACACCTTC. It yields the protein CASSKDRGLNYGYTF.

The rearrangement links TRBV7-2 to TRBJ2-1; weak D call: TRBD1 (7 bases). Trimming took 5 bases from V and 3 from J, leaving 14 bases between them. This CDR3 is 15 amino acids long. Germline V lookup: CDR1 SGHTA, CDR2 FQGNSA. The CDR3 DNA is TGTGCCAGCAGCAGACAGGGAGGAGACTACAATGAGCAGTTCTTC. Translating gives CASSRQGGDYNEQFF.

J is TRBJ1-4 and V is TRBV30; D gene unclear. The CDR3 has 13 residues. Trimming shortened V by 4 bases and J by 7 bases, and 13 bases separated the two germline ends. Germline CDR1 and CDR2: GTSNPN and SVGIG (reference sequence). CDR3 DNA sequence: TGTGCCTGGAACAGCGCGGGTATTGAAAAACTGTTTTTT. Translated: CAWNSAGIEKLFF.

CDR3 in DNA: TGTGCCAGCAGCCGCACAGGGGATCTCACAGATACGCAGTATTTT. Residues: CASSRTGDLTDTQYF. The V gene is TRBV11-1, the J gene TRBJ2-3; 7 bases fit TRBD1. V was pared by 5 bases and J by 2 bases, with 7 bases of the junction left unmatched. The V gene's germline CDR1 is SGHAT and CDR2 FQDESV (reference sequence). The CDR3 consists of 15 residues.